This T cell receptor beta chain was profiled in a study of blood T cells in healthy people across ages. Study results and limitations: PBMC samples, being unsorted, prevented any conclusive comparison of naive and antigen-experienced cells. Diversity of TCR beta per million T cells declined in a roughly linear way with age.

In regard to this clonotype: The antigen is undetermined.

The authors ran a second PCR of about 6 to 12 cycles using a sample-barcoded 5' primer and a J-beta primer mix. The study obtained at least 2.5 million CDR3-containing paired-end reads from every sample. TCRdb re-called the 5' RACE reads through MiXCR, storing one row per CDR3 protein. The data show roughly 1,300,000 distinct CDR3 sequences, approximately 59% seen once. Donors were healthy Caucasian individuals from Russia aged about 6 to 100. Trimming removed 6 bases from V and 2 bases from J; junction bases left unmatched: 5. CDR3 length: 15 amino acids. This chain joins TRBV12-3 or TRBV12-4 and TRBJ2-3, with 10 nucleotides matching TRBD2. This clonotype originated in a man aged 18 to 30 in good health. Sequenced material: blood. The CDR3 reads CASSGLAEDTDTQYF. CDR3 coding DNA: TGTGCCAGCAGCGGACTAGCGGAGGACACAGATACGCAGTATTTT.